This T cell receptor beta chain was captured in a study of CXCR3 chemokines and chemotherapy response in bladder cancer (dated by TCRdb to 2022 to 2024). Regarding the study in general: Whether chemotherapy response in human bladder cancer was predicted by intratumoral CXCR3 chemokine system activity was examined in the study.

The CDR1 and CDR2 encoded by the germline V gene are MNHEY and SVGEGT. V sheds 4 bases and J sheds 0 bases, leaving 7 bases between their ends. Spanning cysteine to phenylalanine, the CDR3 consists of 14 amino acids. The kept DNA is CDR3 alone, 42 bases in frame from the first base. This clonotype is termed large (0.1 to 1%). The specificity of this receptor is unknown. Base qualities are not recorded, but no much larger clone differs from it by a single base. Library preparation was by PCR. The data were produced on an Illumina HiSeq 2500. The public reads were quality trimmed at Q25 with fastp and then assembled into clones with MiXCR by TCRdb, keeping productive beta chains. Every entry covers one CDR3 protein and lists the most common genes and DNA from its rows. A total of over a thousand distinct CDR3 sequences appear in this sample, about 6% of them only once. Around 17% of the sample goes to the ten largest clones.

This material was acquired from a patient whose treatment included neoadjuvant chemotherapy. The chain was built from TRBV6-2 or TRBV6-3 and TRBJ2-1, with the D gene not clear enough to name. This sequence originates from a human donor with bladder cancer that responded to neoadjuvant chemotherapy. CDR3 sequence: CASSLTDSYNEQFF. The nucleotide sequence reads TGTGCCAGCAGTTTAACGGACTCCTACAATGAGCAGTTCTTC.